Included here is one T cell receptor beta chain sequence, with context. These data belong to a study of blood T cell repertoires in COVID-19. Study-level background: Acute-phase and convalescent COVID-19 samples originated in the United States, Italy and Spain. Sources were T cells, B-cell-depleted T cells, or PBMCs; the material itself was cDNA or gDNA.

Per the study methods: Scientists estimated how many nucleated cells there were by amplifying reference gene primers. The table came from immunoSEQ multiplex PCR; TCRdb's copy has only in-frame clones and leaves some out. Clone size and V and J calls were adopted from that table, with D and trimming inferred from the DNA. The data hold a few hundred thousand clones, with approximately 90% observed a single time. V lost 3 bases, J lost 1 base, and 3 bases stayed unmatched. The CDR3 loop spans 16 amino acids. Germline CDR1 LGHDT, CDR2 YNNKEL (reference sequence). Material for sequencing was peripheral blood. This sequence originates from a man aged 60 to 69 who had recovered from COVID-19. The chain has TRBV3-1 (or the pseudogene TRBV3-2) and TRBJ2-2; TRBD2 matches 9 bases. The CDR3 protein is CASSHRLAVNTGELFF. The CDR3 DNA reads TGTGCCAGCAGCCATAGACTAGCGGTGAACACCGGGGAGCTGTTTTTT.